The TCR beta chain described here comes from a study of T-cell memory formation after mild COVID-19. Study context: Among the donors, TCR clusters were largely specific to each donor. Study results and limitations: There were some responding clones in pre-infection memory, which suggested that cross-reactive memory had joined. Clones that got smaller from day 15 to 85 had even CD4/CD8, while clones growing later tipped toward CD4+. Among contracting clones, CD4+ were mainly CM/EM and CD8+ enriched in EMRA.

This clonotype was found many times. What it binds is not known. Trimming took off 6 bases at V and 1 base at J, with 10 bases between the two ends. The CDR3 covers 13 residues. Per the germline V gene, CDR1 is SGHRS and CDR2 is YFSETQ. TCRdb used MiXCR to reprocess the 5' RACE reads, holding one entry per CDR3 protein. The sample holds about 430,000 distinct CDR3 sequences, more than 15% seen once. This chain links TRBV5-1 with TRBJ1-1; D uncertain. The sample taken for sequencing was PBMCs or a T cell subset sorted from them (not recorded which). The sequence was collected from a young man who had mild COVID-19 (a few samples of this study predate the infection). Cell type and time point are not known. In DNA form, the CDR3 reads TGCGCCAGCACCCGTACGGGGAACACTGAAGCTTTCTTT. Translating it yields CASTRTGNTEAFF.